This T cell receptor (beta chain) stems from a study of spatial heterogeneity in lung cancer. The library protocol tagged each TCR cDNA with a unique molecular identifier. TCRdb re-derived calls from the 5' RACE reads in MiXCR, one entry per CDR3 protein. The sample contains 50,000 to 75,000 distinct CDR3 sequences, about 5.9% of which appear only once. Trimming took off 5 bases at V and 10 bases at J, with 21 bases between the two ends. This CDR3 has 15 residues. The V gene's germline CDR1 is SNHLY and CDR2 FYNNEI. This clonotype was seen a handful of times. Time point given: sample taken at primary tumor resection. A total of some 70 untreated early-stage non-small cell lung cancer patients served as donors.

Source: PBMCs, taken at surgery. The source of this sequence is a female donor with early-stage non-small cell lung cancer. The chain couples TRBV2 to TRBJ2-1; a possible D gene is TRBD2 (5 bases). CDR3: CASSLYRGLNMEQFF. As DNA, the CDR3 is TGTGCCAGCAGTTTATACAGAGGACTCAATATGGAGCAGTTCTTC.